These T cell receptor beta chains were read from a single sample in a study of CD8+ T cells in alopecia areata. The protocol was immunoSEQ multiplex PCR, while the TCRdb copy is restricted to in-frame clones and leaves out a portion. The sample carries about 180,000 clones, about 53% recorded once. Here the sequenced sample was CD8+ T cells sorted from blood, taken at week 24, from a patient treated with tofacitinib. The receptors derive from a human donor with alopecia areata. Both conserved end residues are part of each CDR3. D genes are given only for firm matches. Not all rows give a size; the values are once, few, many and, for expanded clones, a class.

NA	NA	TRBJ2-1	TRBV15	TGTGCCACCAGCAGAGAAGGGGACGAGCAGTTCTTC	CATSREGDEQFF
TRBD2	NA	TRBJ2-3	TRBV9	TGTGCCAGCAGCGTAGGAGATTCTAGCGGGGTAGATACGCAGTATTTT	CASSVGDSSGVDTQYF
TRBD1	few	TRBJ2-1	TRBV13	TGTGCCAGCACCGGAACAGGGGTTGTGAATGAGCAGTTCTTC	CASTGTGVVNEQFF
NA	NA	TRBJ1-1	TRBV27	TGTGCCAGCAGTTCGATACAGGGAAGGACTGAAGCTTTCTTT	CASSSIQGRTEAFF
TRBD1	NA	TRBJ1-2	TRBV30	TGTGCCTGGGAACCGGGACAGGGGGTATCTGGCTACACCTTC	CAWEPGQGVSGYTF
TRBD1	few	TRBJ2-1	TRBV30	TGTGCCAGATCCGGGACAGGGGACAATGAGCAGTTCTTC	CARSGTGDNEQFF
NA	NA	TRBJ1-1	TRBV7-2	TGTGCCAGCAGCCAAGGTAACACTGAAGCTTTCTTT	CASSQGNTEAFF
NA	NA	TRBJ1-6	TRBV7-2	TGTGCCAGCAGCTTAGATTTAAGTTCACCCCTCCACTTT	CASSLDLSSPLHF
NA	NA	TRBJ2-7	TRBV2	TGTGCCAGCAGTGTTGTCTACGAGCAGTACTTC	CASSVVYEQYF
TRBD2	once	TRBJ2-7	TRBV30	TGTGCCTGGAGTGTTGGCGGGGGTCGCTACGAGCAGTACTTC	CAWSVGGGRYEQYF
NA	once	TRBJ2-3	TRBV7-9	TGTGCCAGTATTCCGGGGGCGAGCGCAGATACGCAGTATTTT	CASIPGASADTQYF
TRBD1	once	TRBJ1-1	TRBV27	TGTGCCAGCAGTCTGAGTAATAACCGGGACAGGGGGGACCTAGGTGAAGCTTTCTTT	CASSLSNNRDRGDLGEAFF
NA	NA	TRBJ1-4	TRBV27	TGTGCCAGCAGTTTAAGACAGTTAGGGGAAAAACTGTTTTTT	CASSLRQLGEKLFF
NA	NA	TRBJ1-2	TRBV29-1	TGCATCGTTCTAGGGGATAACTATGGCTACACCTTC	CIVLGDNYGYTF
NA	NA	TRBJ2-1	TRBV2	TGTGCCAGCAGTGAATACAACAATGAGCAGTTCTTC	CASSEYNNEQFF
NA	NA	TRBJ2-7	TRBV29-1	TGCAGCGTTGAAGGCGAGGAATACGAGCAGTACTTC	CSVEGEEYEQYF
NA	NA	TRBJ2-4	TRBV4-3	TGCGCCAGCAGCCCGGAAACGGGACCCAAAAACATTCAGTACTTC	CASSPETGPKNIQYF
TRBD1	NA	TRBJ2-7	TRBV30	TGTGCCTGGAGACCGGGACAGGGAAAGTACGAGCAGTACTTC	CAWRPGQGKYEQYF